One and the same sample provided the 13 T cell receptor beta chains below, sequenced in a study of cytomegalovirus exposure and HLA in healthy donors. Use of 60 Vbeta and 13 Jbeta primers characterized the PCR. Assay used: immunoSEQ multiplex PCR; TCRdb lists only in-frame clones, some missing. This sample has some 190,000 clones; around 80% occur once, and the top ten carry about 2.5%. Specimen: PBMCs. The receptors originated from a woman under 40 in good health and CMV-seropositive.

This clone occurred once. The J gene is TRBJ2-2, the V gene TRBV5-1; 8 nucleotides align to TRBD2. The V gene's germline CDR1 is SGHRS and CDR2 YFSETQ. V shed 7 bases, J shed 5 bases, and the junction held 7 bases outside the gene matches. This CDR3 has 14 amino acids. The CDR3 coding sequence is TGCGCCAGCCGCCCGGGGGGGGAGACCGGGGAGCTGTTTTTT. Translating gives CASRPGGETGELFF.

The J gene is TRBJ1-5, the V gene TRBV28, with D possibly TRBD1 on 5 matching bases. V was trimmed by 10 bases and J by 0 bases, leaving 13 bases between them. The CDR3 length is 14 residues. The V gene's germline CDR1 is MDHEN and CDR2 SYDVKM. The CDR3 DNA reads TGTGCCACTCAACCCGGGGGTAGCAATCAGCCCCAGCATTTT. As protein: CATQPGGSNQPQHF.

The V gene is TRBV13, the J gene TRBJ1-2; 10 nucleotides agree with TRBD1. Germline CDR1 is PRHDT and CDR2 is FYEKMQ (reference sequence). Losses at the gene ends were 9 bases for V and 2 bases for J; bases not matched to a gene: 9. The CDR3 runs 15 residues. The CDR3 nucleotides read TGTGCCAGTGCCGTTCAGGGACAGGGGAACTATGGCTACACCTTC. The encoded protein is CASAVQGQGNYGYTF.

This clone was detected once. V is TRBV6-6 and J is TRBJ1-2; 7 bases fit TRBD1. There are 13 residues in the CDR3. In germline, CDR1 is MNHNY, CDR2 SVGAGI (reference sequence). After removal of 2 bases from V and 9 bases from J, the junction contained 6 bases not matched to a gene. The CDR3 DNA sequence: TGTGCCAGCAGTTACCGACAGGGTAGAAGCTACACCTTC. It is translated as CASSYRQGRSYTF.

Concerning this clone itself: This CDR3 is also generated by other DNA sequences in the sample. The chain combines TRBV25-1 with TRBJ2-2, with 8 bases lining up with TRBD2. Germline CDR1 reads MGHDK; CDR2 reads SYGVNS. CDR3 length equals 12 residues. V shed 11 bases and J 6 bases; nucleotides not matched to a gene: 5. The CDR3 sequence is CAPRGGAGELFF. Written as DNA, the CDR3 is TGTGCCCCTCGGGGGGGGGCCGGGGAGCTGTTTTTT.

The chain has TRBV11-2 and TRBJ2-7; D is perhaps TRBD1 (7 bases). Per germline, CDR1 SGHAT and CDR2 FQNNGV. V was cut by 1 base and J by 0 bases, with 16 bases left in between. This CDR3 spans 17 amino acids. CDR3 nucleotides: TGTGCCAGCAGCTTAGCAGGGGGGAGCACGACCTCCTACGAGCAGTACTTC. This translates into CASSLAGGSTTSYEQYF.

This chain joins TRBV5-6 and TRBJ1-2; the match to TRBD1 covers 8 bases. V was pared by 0 bases and J by 6 bases, with 4 bases of the junction left unmatched. The germline V gene encodes CDR1 SGHDT and CDR2 YYEEEE. This CDR3 region has 14 residues. The CDR3 nucleotides are TGTGCCAGCAGCTTGGGGGCAGGGGGCAATGGCTACACCTTC. It yields the protein CASSLGAGGNGYTF.

This clone showed up just a few times. The chain is built from TRBV29-1 and TRBJ1-2, with D maybe TRBD1 (6 bases). Trimming removed 4 bases from V and 2 bases from J, with 8 bases in between. CDR3 length equals 12 residues. Per the germline V gene, CDR1 is SQVTM and CDR2 is ANQGSEA. The CDR3 DNA reads as TGCAGCGTTGTGCAGGGGAACTATGGCTACACCTTC. It codes for CSVVQGNYGYTF.

This clone was counted a single time. This rearrangement joins TRBV28 to TRBJ1-6; 7 bases are shared with TRBD1. The CDR3 has 15 amino acids. V lost 6 bases to trimming and J lost 4 bases; unmatched junction nucleotides: 6. CDR1 is MDHEN and CDR2 is SYDVKM in the germline V gene. The CDR3 DNA reads as TGTGCCAGCAGAACGGACAGGCTTTATAATTCACCCCTCCACTTT. Protein: CASRTDRLYNSPLHF.

The rearrangement uses TRBV7-2 and TRBJ2-7; D unresolved. The germline gives CDR1 SGHTA, CDR2 FQGNSA. The ends were cut back, 5 bases at V and 2 bases at J, with 19 bases in the middle. CDR3 length: 16 residues. The CDR3 nucleotides read TGTGCCAGCAGCCAAGTGGGCAGGAATAAGGCCTACGAGCAGTACTTC. This encodes CASSQVGRNKAYEQYF.

The rearrangement links TRBV2 to TRBJ2-7, with 9 positions matching TRBD2. The CDR3 sequence is 15 residues long. Germline V gene lookup returns CDR1 SNHLY and CDR2 FYNNEI. V dropped 1 base and J dropped 1; count of bases not matched to a gene: 2. CDR3 sequence reads: CASSEGLAVSYEQYF. The DNA of the CDR3 is TGTGCCAGCAGTGAAGGACTAGCGGTTTCCTACGAGCAGTACTTC.

The chain is built from TRBV7-2 and TRBJ1-2; D possibly corresponds to TRBD1 (5 bases). Trimming cost V 5 bases and J 4 bases, with 20 bases left between them. The CDR3 is made up of 16 amino acids. CDR1 is SGHTA and CDR2 is FQGNSA in the germline V gene. The CDR3 nucleotides are TGTGCCAGCAGCCCACGAGGAGGGGCGGTGGGCTATGGCTACACCTTC. This encodes CASSPRGGAVGYGYTF. Variable domain in full (rest from reference TRBV7-2 and TRBJ1-2): GAGVSQSPSNKVTEKGKDVELRCDPISGHTALYWYRQSLGQGLEFLIYFQGNSAPDKSGLPSDRFSAERTGGSVSTLTIQRTQQEDSAVYLCASSPRGGAVGYGYTFGSGTRLTVV.

This clone was observed once. This rearrangement joins TRBV6-9 to TRBJ1-5; D call uncertain. Germline V gene sequence: CDR1 MNHGY, CDR2 SVAAGI. The ends were cut back, 2 bases at V and 0 bases at J, with 8 bases in the middle. The CDR3 loop spans 15 amino acids. The CDR3 bases are TGTGCCAGCAGTTATCCAGTCCTTAGCAATCAGCCCCAGCATTTT. This encodes CASSYPVLSNQPQHF.